The rows below give T cell receptor beta chains drawn from one sample of a study of technical replicates of blood from four donors. Generated by immunoSEQ multiplex PCR, the TCRdb table keeps only in-frame clones and is missing some. The sample includes approximately 15,000 clones, roughly 84% seen only once; the top ten take 10%. The sample was PBMCs. These receptors all come from a human donor in good health. CDR3s include the opening cysteine and the closing phenylalanine or tryptophan. Each record gives: D gene, J gene, V gene, clone size, CDR3 length, CDR3 DNA, CDR3 protein. A D gene is named only where the DNA matches it firmly. The size entry is marked missing in some rows and otherwise reads once, few, many or a size class.

-,TRBJ2-7,TRBV6-5,-,15,TGTGCCAGCAGTTACGGGCAGGGCCCTGCCTACGAGCAGTACTTC,CASSYGQGPAYEQYF
TRBD2,TRBJ2-1,TRBV5-1,-,16,TGCGCCAGCAGCTTGGCCGGGAGGACTACTTACAATGAGCAGTTCTTC,CASSLAGRTTYNEQFF
-,TRBJ1-2,TRBV20-1,few,11,TGCAGTGCTAGACAGAACTATGGCTACACCTTC,CSARQNYGYTF
TRBD2,TRBJ2-5,TRBV7-3,-,13,TGTGCCAGCAGCCTCAGGGAGGGAGAGACCCAGTACTTC,CASSLREGETQYF
-,TRBJ2-7,TRBV27,-,14,TGTGCCAGCAGTTCAGTGGACAGACTCTACGAGCAGTACTTC,CASSSVDRLYEQYF
-,TRBJ2-2,TRBV9,-,13,TGTGCCAGCAGCGGGGGGGACGCCGGGGAGCTGTTTTTT,CASSGGDAGELFF
TRBD1,TRBJ2-5,TRBV6-1,-,14,TGTGCCAGCAGTCAAGGACAGGGGGAAGGGACCCAGTACTTC,CASSQGQGEGTQYF
-,TRBJ1-1,TRBV20-1,few,11,TGCAGTGCTTGGGAGGACACTGAAGCTTTCTTT,CSAWEDTEAFF
-,TRBJ2-1,TRBV5-4,-,11,TGTGCCAGCAGCTTAAAGAGTGAGCAGTTCTTC,CASSLKSEQFF
-,TRBJ1-5,TRBV7-8,-,17,TGTGCCAGCAGCTTAATTGGGGGGAGATATAGCAATCAGCCCCAGCATTTT,CASSLIGGRYSNQPQHF
TRBD1,TRBJ2-5,TRBV25-1,-,16,TGTGCCAGCAGTGAATGGGACAGGGGCTTTGAAAAGACCCAGTACTTC,CASSEWDRGFEKTQYF
TRBD2,TRBJ2-1,TRBV18,-,15,TGTGCCAGCTCACCTGGGACTAGCGGGAGTAATGAGCAGTTCTTC,CASSPGTSGSNEQFF
TRBD2,TRBJ2-3,TRBV6-1,-,20,TGTGCCAGCAGTGATTCAACTGAAGCTGGTAGCGGGAGATTCGTAGATACGCAGTATTTT,CASSDSTEAGSGRFVDTQYF
TRBD1,TRBJ1-4,TRBV5-1,-,15,TGCGCCAGCAGCGCACAGGGGGCGGAGGGTGAAAAACTGTTTTTT,CASSAQGAEGEKLFF
TRBD1,TRBJ1-1,TRBV6-5,-,15,TGTGCCAGCAGTCGACAGGGGGCGGGAAGTACTGAAGCTTTCTTT,CASSRQGAGSTEAFF
TRBD2,TRBJ2-1,TRBV4-2,-,16,TGTGCCAGCAGCCAAGAAGGAATTAGCGGGACCTATGAGCAGTTCTTC,CASSQEGISGTYEQFF
TRBD1,TRBJ2-2,TRBV10-2,-,15,TGCGCCAGCCTACGGGACAGGGGGAACACCGGGGAGCTGTTTTTT,CASLRDRGNTGELFF
-,TRBJ2-2,TRBV6-1,few,14,TGTGCCAGCAGTGGCGGGGCGGAAACCGGGGAGCTGTTTTTT,CASSGGAETGELFF
TRBD2,TRBJ2-1,TRBV5-4,-,17,TGTGCCAGCAGCCTAGATCCGGGACTAGCGGAATACAATGAGCAGTTCTTC,CASSLDPGLAEYNEQFF
TRBD2,TRBJ2-5,TRBV6-6,-,15,TGTGCCAGCAGTTATCGTGGGAGGGCCGTGGAGACCCAGTACTTC,CASSYRGRAVETQYF
TRBD1,TRBJ1-4,TRBV5-1,-,14,TGCGCCAGCAGAATAACAGGGGGAACTGAAAAACTGTTTTTT,CASRITGGTEKLFF
-,TRBJ1-5,TRBV19,few,12,TGTGCCAGTAGGCAGGGGAATCAGCCCCAGCATTTT,CASRQGNQPQHF
TRBD1,TRBJ2-7,TRBV5-4,-,15,TGTGCCAGCAGCTTGGGGGTGACAGGGGGCTACGAGCAGTACTTC,CASSLGVTGGYEQYF
-,TRBJ2-7,TRBV7-2,-,15,TGTGCCAGCAGCCCGCCTGCTAGCGCCGCCTACGAGCAGTACTTC,CASSPPASAAYEQYF
-,TRBJ2-5,TRBV5-1,-,14,TGCGCCAGCAGCTTGGGCGGGGACGGGGAGACCCAGTACTTC,CASSLGGDGETQYF
-,TRBJ2-2,TRBV1,-,16,TGCACCAGCAGCCAAGGGACTAGCGGGAACACCGGGGAGCTGTTTTTT,CTSSQGTSGNTGELFF
-,TRBJ2-3,TRBV5-5,-,14,TGTGCCAGCAGCTTTGACGGGGGCACAGATACGCAGTATTTT,CASSFDGGTDTQYF
-,TRBJ2-1,TRBV9,-,14,TGTGCCAGCAGCGTAGGATCGAGTAACAATGAGCAGTTCTTC,CASSVGSSNNEQFF
-,TRBJ2-3,TRBV7-3,-,13,TGTGCCAGCAGCCCCCGAGGAGGAGATACGCAGTATTTT,CASSPRGGDTQYF
TRBD2,TRBJ2-3,TRBV18,-,16,TGTGCCAGCTCACCATTTGCTAGCGGGAAAGGAGATACGCAGTATTTT,CASSPFASGKGDTQYF
-,TRBJ1-5,TRBV15,-,15,TGTGCCACCAGCCCGGGACATATTAGCAATCAGCCCCAGCATTTT,CATSPGHISNQPQHF
TRBD2,TRBJ2-3,TRBV5-1,-,15,TGCGCCAGCAGCTTGGGCAAGACTAGCCCAGATACGCAGTATTTT,CASSLGKTSPDTQYF
-,TRBJ2-2,TRBV5-1,-,16,TGCGCCAGCAGCTTACAGGGCCCCGGGTGGACCGGGGAGCTGTTTTTT,CASSLQGPGWTGELFF
TRBD1,TRBJ1-5,TRBV7-2,-,17,TGTGCCAGCAGTTACCGGGGCAGGGGGTATAGCAATCAGCCCCAGCATTTT,CASSYRGRGYSNQPQHF
TRBD1,TRBJ2-2,TRBV25-1,medium-sized,14,TGTGCCAGCAGTGAGGACAGGGACACCGGGGAGCTGTTTTTT,CASSEDRDTGELFF
-,TRBJ1-5,TRBV28,-,15,TGTGCCAGCAGTTCCGCGGTGGCGACTTATCAGCCCCAGCATTTT,CASSSAVATYQPQHF
-,TRBJ2-5,TRBV21-1,-,16,TGTGCCAGCACTACCCCCGACAGGGTGGGACAAGAGACCCAGTACTTC,CASTTPDRVGQETQYF
-,TRBJ1-2,TRBV7-8,-,17,TGTGCCAGCAGCTTAGGGGGGGGCGCTTATAGTCCTTATGGCTACACCTTC,CASSLGGGAYSPYGYTF
-,TRBJ1-1,TRBV30,-,14,TGTGCCTGGAGTGTAGGGGCACAGAACACTGAAGCTTTCTTT,CAWSVGAQNTEAFF
TRBD2,TRBJ2-7,TRBV7-8,-,13,TGTGCCAGTAGGACTAGCGGGAGTTACGAGCAGTACTTC,CASRTSGSYEQYF
-,TRBJ1-5,TRBV5-1,-,16,TGCGCCAGCAGCGACCCCCGGGAACTCAATAATCAGCCCCAGCATTTT,CASSDPRELNNQPQHF
TRBD2,TRBJ2-1,TRBV11-3,-,15,TGTGCCAGCAGCGCCCGGCCGGGACTAGCAGTCGAGCAGTTCTTC,CASSARPGLAVEQFF
TRBD2,TRBJ2-5,TRBV7-7,once,16,TGTGCCAGCAGCTTAGCCCTAGCGGGAGGCGTAGAGACCCAGTACTTC,CASSLALAGGVETQYF
-,TRBJ2-1,TRBV7-6,-,14,TGTGCCAGCAGCTTACTAGCCCTAGAGAGTGAGCAGTTCTTC,CASSLLALESEQFF
-,TRBJ2-1,TRBV7-7,-,15,TGTGCCAGCAGCTTAGCGCCTCGGGACTACAATGAGCAGTTCTTC,CASSLAPRDYNEQFF
TRBD2,TRBJ2-7,TRBV5-1,-,17,TGCGCCAGCAGCTTGCTTTCTAGCGGGAGGACACCCTACGAGCAGTACTTC,CASSLLSSGRTPYEQYF
-,TRBJ2-1,TRBV5-1,-,15,TGCGCCAGCAGCTTGGAACTAGCTCCCTACAATGAGCAGTTCTTC,CASSLELAPYNEQFF
TRBD1,TRBJ1-2,TRBV6-1,once,15,TGTGCCAGCAGTGAACGGGACAGAAGTAACTATGGCTACACCTTC,CASSERDRSNYGYTF
TRBD2,TRBJ2-7,TRBV30,-,14,TGTGCCTTCAAGCGGGAGGGCCCGAACAACGAGCAGTACTTC,CAFKREGPNNEQYF
-,TRBJ1-3,TRBV6-6,-,15,TGTGCCAGCAGTGGAGGGGACCTCTCTGGAAACACCATATATTTT,CASSGGDLSGNTIYF
-,TRBJ1-4,TRBV6-1,-,15,TGTGCCAGCAGTGAAGTACGGGTGCAGGGTGAAAAACTGTTTTTT,CASSEVRVQGEKLFF